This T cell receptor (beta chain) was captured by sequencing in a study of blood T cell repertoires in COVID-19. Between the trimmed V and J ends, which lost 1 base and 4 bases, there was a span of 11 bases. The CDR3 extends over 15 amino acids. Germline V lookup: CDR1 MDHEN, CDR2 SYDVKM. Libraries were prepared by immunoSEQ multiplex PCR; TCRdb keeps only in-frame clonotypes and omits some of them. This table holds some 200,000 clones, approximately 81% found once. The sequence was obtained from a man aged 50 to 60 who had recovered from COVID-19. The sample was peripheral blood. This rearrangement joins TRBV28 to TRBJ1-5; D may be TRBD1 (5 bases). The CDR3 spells CASSLSRGGNQPQHF. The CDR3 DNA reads TGTGCCAGCAGTTTATCTCGCGGGGGGAATCAGCCCCAGCATTTT.